This T cell receptor beta chain was recorded in a study of T cells in Graves' hyperthyroidism and ophthalmopathy. Study information: Peripheral blood was taken when the disease was first diagnosed, before any treatment began.

Newly diagnosed patients aged 18 to 65 had hyperthyroidism of under 2 months' duration. Patients having uncontrolled infection, another autoimmune disease, pregnancy or lactation were not included. Amplification of TCR beta CDR3 regions used RNA as the template. Initially, a first-round RT-PCR of the TCR CDR3 employed the HTBI primer set. TCRdb analysed the multiplex PCR reads with MiXCR anew, one entry per CDR3 protein. The data contain approximately 330,000 distinct CDR3 sequences, roughly a fifth of them singletons. CDR1 and CDR2 (germline): MNHEY, SMNVEV (reference sequence). Trimming left V 0 bases short and J 0 bases short, with 8 bases between. The length of the CDR3 is 15 residues.

This chain connects TRBV27 to TRBJ1-1; D is unresolved. Sequencing was carried out using blood. The sequence came from a woman aged 45-59 years with Graves' hyperthyroidism. CDR3 bases: TGTGCCAGCAGTTTATCCACGATCATGAACACTGAAGCTTTCTTT. Its protein is CASSLSTIMNTEAFF.